The clone carrying this TCR beta chain has at least ten counts. Its cognate antigen is unknown. This specimen comes from a study of regulatory T cells in long-lasting Graves disease. Relying on iRepertoire HTBI primers and Arm-PCR of CDR3 regions, the team built TCR beta libraries. One entry per CDR3 protein, called by TCRdb with MiXCR from the multiplex PCR reads. The sample lists around 430,000 distinct CDR3 sequences, approximately 22% seen once, with roughly 13% in the top ten. Findings and caveats of the study: A greater number of public clonotypes (about 3,000) was shared by persistent patients than by new patients (around 1,000).

In germline, CDR1 is SGHTA, CDR2 FQGNSA. This CDR3 spans 16 amino acids. Trimming cost V 1 base and J 6 bases, with 19 bases left between them. Time point: persistent/refractory GD, antithyroid drugs over 5 years with positive TRAb. RNA extracted from PBMCs served as the sequencing template. The sample in question was peripheral blood mononuclear cells (PBMCs), obtained when the disease was refractory, from a patient treated with antithyroid drugs. The receptor was derived from a female donor with Graves disease. V usage is TRBV7-2 and J usage is TRBJ2-7; tentatively, D is TRBD1 or TRBD2 (5 bases each). DNA of the CDR3: TGTGCCAGCAGCTTAGTCCATCGGGACCCAGCAGGCGAGCAGTACTTC. Translation gives CASSLVHRDPAGEQYF.